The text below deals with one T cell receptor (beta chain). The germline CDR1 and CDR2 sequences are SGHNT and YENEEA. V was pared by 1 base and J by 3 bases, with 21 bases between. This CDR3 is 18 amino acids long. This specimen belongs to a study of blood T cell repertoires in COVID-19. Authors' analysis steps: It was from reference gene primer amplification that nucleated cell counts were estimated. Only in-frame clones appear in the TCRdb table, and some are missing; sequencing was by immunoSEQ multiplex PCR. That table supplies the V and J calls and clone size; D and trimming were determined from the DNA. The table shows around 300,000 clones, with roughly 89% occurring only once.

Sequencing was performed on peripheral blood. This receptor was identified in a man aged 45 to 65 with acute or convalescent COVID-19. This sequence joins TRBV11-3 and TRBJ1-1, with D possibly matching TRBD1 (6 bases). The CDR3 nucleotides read TGTGCCAGCAGCTTAGTTTCGGGGCCCACAGGGCCCTACACTGAAGCTTTCTTT. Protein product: CASSLVSGPTGPYTEAFF.